This T cell receptor (beta chain) was recovered during a study of T cell changes during pregnancy in multiple sclerosis. Per germline, CDR1 MDHEN and CDR2 SYDVKM. CDR3 size: 13 residues. V was trimmed by 7 bases and J by 5 bases, leaving 14 bases between them. Repertoires were generated with immunoSEQ multiplex PCR, while TCRdb's copy carries only in-frame clones and drops some. This table holds 30,000 to 40,000 clones, about nine tenths found once. This sequence was found in a female donor in good health, enrolled as a control in a pregnancy study. The chain uses TRBV28 and TRBJ1-2; tentatively, D is TRBD1 (6 bases). The material sequenced was CD4+ T cells from peripheral blood mononuclear cells, taken in the third trimester of pregnancy. CDR3 amino acids: CASIQGQGYGYTF. The CDR3, as DNA: TGTGCCAGCATCCAGGGGCAGGGATATGGCTACACCTTC.